The rows below give T cell receptor beta chains drawn from one sample of a study of early T cells in non-severe SARS-CoV-2 infection. TCRdb independently ran MiXCR on the 5' RACE reads; one entry per CDR3 protein. The table has some 60,000 distinct CDR3 sequences, 8.5% to 9.5% seen once; the top ten hold over 1%. The sequenced sample consisted of whole blood. These receptors were taken from an adult who was a healthcare worker with PCR-confirmed SARS-CoV-2 infection or an uninfected control (not recorded which). The CDR3 runs from the conserved cysteine through the conserved F or W. The D gene is left open where the match is weak. Clone size appears in some rows only: once, few, many, or a class for an expanded clone.

V	D	J	size	DNA	CDR3
TRBV7-9	NA	TRBJ2-5	many	TGTGCCAGCAGCGCCTCTGCGTCCGACCCGGGGTACTTC	CASSASASDPGYF
TRBV4-2	NA	TRBJ1-4	many	TGTGCCAGCAGCCAAGACAGGGATCCTAATGAAAAACTGTTTTTT	CASSQDRDPNEKLFF
TRBV6-5	TRBD1	TRBJ2-3	once	TGTGCCAGCCAACCGGACAGGGCTGAAGATACGCAGTATTTT	CASQPDRAEDTQYF
TRBV10-3	NA	TRBJ1-5	few	TGTGCCATCAGGGAGGATAGCAATCAGCCCCAGCATTTT	CAIREDSNQPQHF
TRBV4-2	TRBD2	TRBJ2-5	many	TGTGCCAGCAGCCTTTCCGGGACTAGACAGGAGACCCAGTACTTC	CASSLSGTRQETQYF
TRBV11-2	NA	TRBJ2-6	NA	TGTGCCAGCAGCTTAGTGCGGAGCTCTGGGGCCAACGTCCTGACTTTC	CASSLVRSSGANVLTF
TRBV9	NA	TRBJ2-3	NA	TGTGCCAGCAGTCTTGACCCAAGGTCCACAGATACGCAGTATTTT	CASSLDPRSTDTQYF
TRBV5-1	TRBD2	TRBJ2-3	many	TGCGCCAGCAGCTCGCGGGGGGCTAGCTGGGGAGATACGCAGTATTTT	CASSSRGASWGDTQYF
TRBV12-3/TRBV12-4	NA	TRBJ2-2	many	TGTGCCAGCAGTACCTCCGGGGAGCTGTTTTTT	CASSTSGELFF
TRBV2	NA	TRBJ2-5	many	TGTGCCAGCACCCGGGACCCTTCGGAGACCCAGTACTTC	CASTRDPSETQYF
TRBV12-3/TRBV12-4	NA	TRBJ2-6	NA	TGTGCCAGCATCCTATCTGGGGCCAACGTCCTGACTTTC	CASILSGANVLTF
TRBV18	NA	TRBJ1-1	NA	TGTGCCAGCTCACCAACAGGGTCTAACACTGAAGCTTTCTTT	CASSPTGSNTEAFF
TRBV24-1	NA	TRBJ1-2	few	TGTGCCACCAGTGAGGCCGGGACAAGGCCCTATGGCTACACCTTC	CATSEAGTRPYGYTF
TRBV18	TRBD2	TRBJ2-3	NA	TGTGCCAGCTCATCAGGACTAGCGGGCGCCCGGGATACGCAGTATTTT	CASSSGLAGARDTQYF
TRBV20-1	NA	TRBJ2-5	many	TGCAGTGCTATACGAAGCGCATATGAGACCCAGTACTTC	CSAIRSAYETQYF
TRBV20-1	TRBD2	TRBJ2-3	few	TGCAGTGCTAGAGGCCAGCGGGGGTCCGGGGATACGCAGTATTTT	CSARGQRGSGDTQYF
TRBV6-1	TRBD1	TRBJ2-2	NA	TGTGCCAGCAGTGGAAACCCGACAGGGCCCGGGGAGCTGTTTTTT	CASSGNPTGPGELFF
TRBV20-1	NA	TRBJ1-2	NA	TGCAGTGCTAGACCCGCCCTCTATGGCTACACCTTC	CSARPALYGYTF
TRBV10-2	NA	TRBJ1-1	few	TGCGCCAGCGGAAAGTTGGCGGGGGAAAAGCCTGAAGCTTTCTTT	CASGKLAGEKPEAFF
TRBV12-3/TRBV12-4	NA	TRBJ2-3	few	TGTGCCAGCAGTTCTGGACCAGTCCCCTCCGCGGGAGATACGCAGTATTTT	CASSSGPVPSAGDTQYF
TRBV12-3/TRBV12-4	TRBD1	TRBJ2-1	many	TGTGCCAGCAGTTCCGGGACAGGGAGCGATGAGCAGTTCTTC	CASSSGTGSDEQFF
TRBV20-1	TRBD2	TRBJ2-5	NA	TGCAGTGCTAGAGATCTAGCGGGGGGGTCCTTACAAGAGACCCAGTACTTC	CSARDLAGGSLQETQYF
TRBV29-1	TRBD1	TRBJ1-2	NA	TGCAGCGTGGAAGACAGGGTTGACTATGGCTACACCTTC	CSVEDRVDYGYTF
TRBV28	NA	TRBJ1-4	many	TGTGCCAGCAGTGTAAGACAGGTCCAACTGTTTTTT	CASSVRQVQLFF
TRBV2	TRBD1	TRBJ1-2	few	TGTGCCAGCAGTGAGGGGGACAGGTTCTATGGCTACACCTTC	CASSEGDRFYGYTF
TRBV28	TRBD1	TRBJ1-5	NA	TGTGCCAGCAGTTCGGGACAGGGTGGAAATCAGCCCCAGCATTTT	CASSSGQGGNQPQHF
TRBV27	TRBD1	TRBJ2-6	few	TGTGCCAGCAGTCCCTTTAGGACAGGGCCCTCTGGGGCCAACGTCCTGACTTTC	CASSPFRTGPSGANVLTF
TRBV6-6	NA	TRBJ1-2	few	TGTGCCAGCAGTTACTCGACGGCCCCTAACTATGGCTACACCTTC	CASSYSTAPNYGYTF
TRBV6-2/TRBV6-3	NA	TRBJ1-6	NA	TGTGCCAGCAGTTCCTTAACATCAAGCTCCTATAATTCACCCCTCCACTTT	CASSSLTSSSYNSPLHF
TRBV3-1	TRBD1	TRBJ1-1	NA	TGTGCCAGCAGCCAAGTTGCTGGGACAGGAGGGAACACTGAAGCTTTCTTT	CASSQVAGTGGNTEAFF
TRBV6-1	NA	TRBJ2-5	many	TGTGCCAGCAGTGAAGCGCCTCCCGGGAGCTGGTCAGAGACCCAGTACTTC	CASSEAPPGSWSETQYF
TRBV7-6	NA	TRBJ1-3	NA	TGTGCCAGCAGCTTAAGTCAGGGATCTGGAAACACCATATATTTT	CASSLSQGSGNTIYF
TRBV7-9	NA	TRBJ2-1	few	TGTGCCAGCAGTCAACTCCGGGACACGCAGTTCTTC	CASSQLRDTQFF
TRBV11-2	NA	TRBJ2-3	NA	TGTGCCAGCAGCTCGTTATACACAACAGATACGCAGTATTTT	CASSSLYTTDTQYF
TRBV7-2	NA	TRBJ2-3	few	TGTGCCAGCAACTTAGGGCAGGGATGGGGAGATACGCAGTATTTT	CASNLGQGWGDTQYF
TRBV2	TRBD1	TRBJ2-6	many	TGTGCCAGCAGAGACAGAACAGGGGGTGGGGCCAACGTCCTGACTTTC	CASRDRTGGGANVLTF
TRBV29-1	NA	TRBJ2-6	NA	TGCAGCGCTGGGGGGTCCTCTGGGGCCAACGTCCTGACTTTC	CSAGGSSGANVLTF
TRBV6-1	TRBD2	TRBJ2-6	many	TGTGCCACCAGAAGATGGGGTAGCGGGGGAAACTCTGGGGCCAACGTCCTGACTTTC	CATRRWGSGGNSGANVLTF
TRBV6-2/TRBV6-3	TRBD2	TRBJ2-1	many	TGTGCCAGCAGATTAGCGGGGGGAAGGGATGAGCAGTTCTTC	CASRLAGGRDEQFF
TRBV20-1	TRBD1	TRBJ2-2	NA	TGCAGTGCAAAGGGACAGGCCGCTACCGGGGAGCTGTTTTTT	CSAKGQAATGELFF
TRBV19	TRBD1	TRBJ2-1	NA	TGTGCCAGTAGTACGGGACAGGGGCTCTACAATGAGCAGTTCTTC	CASSTGQGLYNEQFF
TRBV19	TRBD1	TRBJ2-4	NA	TGTGCCAGTAGTTCGGGACAGGGGTCAGCCAAAAACATTCAGTACTTC	CASSSGQGSAKNIQYF
TRBV9	NA	TRBJ1-2	few	TGTGCCAGCAGCGCAGGAGAGGGGAACTATGGCTACACCTTC	CASSAGEGNYGYTF
TRBV5-4	NA	TRBJ1-1	NA	TGTGCCAGCAGCTTGGAGGGCCAGGGGAACACTGAAGCTTTCTTT	CASSLEGQGNTEAFF
TRBV7-6	NA	TRBJ1-2	NA	TGTGCCAGCAGCTTAACGGGGGCTCTTGGCTACACCTTC	CASSLTGALGYTF
TRBV20-1	TRBD1	TRBJ1-2	many	TGCAGTGCCGACTCACAGGGGTCGGACTATGGCTACACCTTC	CSADSQGSDYGYTF
TRBV18	NA	TRBJ1-6	few	TGTGCCAGCTCAGCGGACAGATATAATTCACCCCTCCACTTT	CASSADRYNSPLHF
TRBV30	NA	TRBJ2-5	many	TGTGCCTGGAGCACGGGACTCCAAGAGACCCAGTACTTC	CAWSTGLQETQYF
TRBV15	NA	TRBJ2-1	few	TGTGCCACCAGCAGAGATCGTGCAAACAATGAGCAGTTCTTC	CATSRDRANNEQFF
TRBV29-1	NA	TRBJ1-3	NA	TGCAGCGTTGAATATGGCCAGGGAGGCCGCGCCATATATTTT	CSVEYGQGGRAIYF
TRBV5-1	NA	TRBJ1-6	many	TGCGCCAGCAGCTTGGGGGACTCCTATAATTCACCCCTCCACTTT	CASSLGDSYNSPLHF
TRBV5-1	NA	TRBJ2-5	NA	TGCGCCAGCAGCTTGAGCCAAGAGACCCAGTACTTC	CASSLSQETQYF
TRBV5-4	NA	TRBJ2-2	few	TGTGCCAGCAGCGCAAAAAGTGGCACCGGGGAGCTGTTTTTT	CASSAKSGTGELFF